This T cell receptor (beta chain) is from a study of vaccination effects on CD4 cells after COVID-19. Broader study findings: From healthy vaccinees, only 1 of 255 vaccine-induced clones also reacted to common cold coronaviruses. Clones from infection and from vaccination both contracted markedly late after vaccination.

CDR3 size: 17 residues. Per germline, CDR1 SGHVS and CDR2 FQNEAQ. Deletions cut 5 bases from V and 2 bases from J, with 19 bases between. CD4+ T cells specific for antigen were expanded with viral peptide pools by the ViraFEST assay before sequencing. Having been cultured for less than 13 days, the cells underwent CD4+ T cell isolation. Over 1.5 million PBMC per well were cultured with 8.5 to 10 IU/ml IL-2 and around 9.4 ug/ml peptides. In the cultures, half the medium was exchanged for IL-2 medium on days 3 and 7. The protocol was immunoSEQ multiplex PCR, while the TCRdb copy is restricted to in-frame clones and leaves out a portion. In the table there are tens of thousands of clones, roughly two thirds of which are singletons. For this clone: Its specificity is unknown.

The genes are TRBV7-8 and TRBJ1-3, with D perhaps TRBD1 (6 bases). The sample was CD4+ T cells from PBMCs cultured with HCoV-229E spike peptides, taken before COVID-19 vaccination. The TCR originated in a human donor who received a COVID-19 vaccine. CDR3 protein: CASSPRQANRAGNTIYF. CDR3 coding DNA: TGTGCCAGCAGCCCCCGACAGGCTAACAGGGCTGGAAACACCATATATTTT. Combining the CDR3 with reference TRBV7-8 and TRBJ1-3 gives the whole variable domain GAGVSQSPRYKVAKRGQDVALRCDPISGHVSLFWYQQALGQGPEFLTYFQNEAQLDKSGLPSDRFFAERPEGSVSTLKIQRTQQEDSAVYLCASSPRQANRAGNTIYFGEGSWLTVV.